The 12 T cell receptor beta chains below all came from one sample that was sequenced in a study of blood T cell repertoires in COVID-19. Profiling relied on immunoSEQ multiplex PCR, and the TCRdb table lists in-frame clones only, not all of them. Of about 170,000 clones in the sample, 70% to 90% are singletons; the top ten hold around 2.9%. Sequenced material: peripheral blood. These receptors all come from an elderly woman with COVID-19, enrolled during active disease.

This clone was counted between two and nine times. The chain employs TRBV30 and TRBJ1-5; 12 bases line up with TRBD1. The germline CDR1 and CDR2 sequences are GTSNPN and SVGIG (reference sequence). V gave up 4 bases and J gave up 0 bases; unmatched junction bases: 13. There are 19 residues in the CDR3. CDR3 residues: CAWIHRRDRGPYSNQPQHF. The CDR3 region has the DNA TGTGCCTGGATTCACCGCCGGGACAGGGGGCCTTATAGCAATCAGCCCCAGCATTTT.

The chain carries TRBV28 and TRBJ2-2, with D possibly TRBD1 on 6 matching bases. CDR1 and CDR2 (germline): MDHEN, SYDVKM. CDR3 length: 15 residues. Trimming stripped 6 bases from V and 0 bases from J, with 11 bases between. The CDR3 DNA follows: TGTGCCAGCAGAACCGGGACATCGAACACCGGGGAGCTGTTTTTT. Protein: CASRTGTSNTGELFF.

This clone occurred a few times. CDR3: CASSPVASLNTDTQYF. The CDR3 coding sequence is TGTGCCAGCAGCCCCGTAGCGAGTCTAAACACAGATACGCAGTATTTT. The rearrangement links TRBV7-8 to TRBJ2-3; tentative D call: TRBD2 (5 bases). CDR3 size: 16 residues. Trimming left V 5 bases short and J 2 bases short, with 17 bases between. Germline assignment: CDR1 SGHVS and CDR2 FQNEAQ.

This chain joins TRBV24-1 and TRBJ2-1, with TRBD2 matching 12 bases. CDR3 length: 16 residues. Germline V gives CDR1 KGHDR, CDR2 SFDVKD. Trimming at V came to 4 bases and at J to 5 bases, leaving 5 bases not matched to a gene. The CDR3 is CATSELTSGSNNEQFF. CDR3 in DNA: TGTGCCACCAGTGAGTTGACTAGCGGGAGTAACAATGAGCAGTTCTTC.

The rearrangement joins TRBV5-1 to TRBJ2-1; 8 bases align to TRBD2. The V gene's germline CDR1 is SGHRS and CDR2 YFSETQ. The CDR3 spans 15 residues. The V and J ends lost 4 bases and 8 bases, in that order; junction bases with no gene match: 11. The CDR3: CASSPSGTRGDEQFF. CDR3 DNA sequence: TGCGCCAGCAGCCCTTCGGGGACTAGGGGCGATGAGCAGTTCTTC.

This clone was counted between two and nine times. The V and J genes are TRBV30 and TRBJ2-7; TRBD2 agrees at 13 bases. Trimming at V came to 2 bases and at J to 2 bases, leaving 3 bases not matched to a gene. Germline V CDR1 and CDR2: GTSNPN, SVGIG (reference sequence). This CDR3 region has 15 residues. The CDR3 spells CAWSPGLAGAYEQYF. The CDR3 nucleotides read TGTGCCTGGAGTCCCGGACTAGCGGGAGCCTACGAGCAGTACTTC.

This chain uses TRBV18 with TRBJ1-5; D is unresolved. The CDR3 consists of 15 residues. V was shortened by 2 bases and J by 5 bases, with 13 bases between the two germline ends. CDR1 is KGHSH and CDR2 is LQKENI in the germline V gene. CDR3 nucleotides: TGTGCCAGCTCACCATCGGGTTTTAACTATCAGCCCCAGCATTTT. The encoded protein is CASSPSGFNYQPQHF.

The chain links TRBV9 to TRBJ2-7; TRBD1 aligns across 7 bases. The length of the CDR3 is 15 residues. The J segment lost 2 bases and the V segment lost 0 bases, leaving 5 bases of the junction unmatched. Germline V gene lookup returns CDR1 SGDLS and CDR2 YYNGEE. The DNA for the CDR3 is TGTGCCAGCAGCGTAGGAGGGGACAGCACCTACGAGCAGTACTTC. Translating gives CASSVGGDSTYEQYF.

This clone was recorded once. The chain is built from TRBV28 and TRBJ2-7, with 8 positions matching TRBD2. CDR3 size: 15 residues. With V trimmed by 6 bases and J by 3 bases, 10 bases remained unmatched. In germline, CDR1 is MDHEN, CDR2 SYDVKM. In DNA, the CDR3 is TGTGCCAGCAGGTCGGGTCTAGCGGGTTTCTACGAGCAGTACTTC. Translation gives CASRSGLAGFYEQYF. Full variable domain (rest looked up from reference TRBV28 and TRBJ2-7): DVKVTQSSRYLVKRTGEKVFLECVQDMDHENMFWYRQDPGLGLRLIYFSYDVKMKEKGDIPEGYSVSREKKERFSLILESASTNQTSMYLCASRSGLAGFYEQYFGPGTRLTVT.

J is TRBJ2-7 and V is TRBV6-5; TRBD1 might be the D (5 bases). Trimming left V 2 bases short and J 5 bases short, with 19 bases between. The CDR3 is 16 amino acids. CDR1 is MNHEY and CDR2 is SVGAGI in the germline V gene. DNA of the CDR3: TGTGCCAGCAGTTACGCCCTGCTAGGGGCAGAGAACGAGCAGTACTTC. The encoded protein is CASSYALLGAENEQYF.

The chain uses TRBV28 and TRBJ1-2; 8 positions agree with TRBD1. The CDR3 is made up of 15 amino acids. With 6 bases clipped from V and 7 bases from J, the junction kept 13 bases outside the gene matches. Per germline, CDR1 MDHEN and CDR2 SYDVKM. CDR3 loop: CASSTGGRTMVGYTF. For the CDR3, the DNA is TGTGCCAGCAGCACAGGGGGTAGAACCATGGTTGGCTACACCTTC.

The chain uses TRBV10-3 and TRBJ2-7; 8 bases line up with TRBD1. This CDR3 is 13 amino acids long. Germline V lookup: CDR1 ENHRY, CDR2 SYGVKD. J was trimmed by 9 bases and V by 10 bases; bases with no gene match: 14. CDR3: CATGPGQALGQYF. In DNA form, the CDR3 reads TGTGCCACCGGCCCGGGACAGGCTCTCGGGCAGTACTTC.